This T cell receptor (beta chain) derives from a study of blood T cell repertoires in COVID-19. Study details: The study drew acute and convalescent COVID-19 samples from the United States, Italy and Spain.

Germline V CDR1 and CDR2: MNHNS, SASEGT. The junction had 14 bases not matched to a gene; V was cut back by 3 bases and J by 5 bases. The CDR3 runs 17 residues. This study enrolled people aged about 18 to 95 from 24 US geographic areas. Researchers sorted participants into cohorts using their self-reported clinical history. Authors' processing steps: Nucleated cell counts were estimated from reference gene primer amplification. TCRdb keeps only in-frame clones here, not all; method: immunoSEQ multiplex PCR. V, J and clone size derive from that table, while D and trimming were established from the DNA sequence. Altogether some 410,000 clones are present, roughly 90% being singletons, with the ten largest covering roughly 0.97%.

Sequencing was performed on PBMCs or T cells enriched from blood (not recorded which). This TCR was recovered from a woman aged 30 to 39 with acute COVID-19. The chain combines TRBV6-1 with TRBJ2-3, with 7 bases matching TRBD2. CDR3 in amino acids: CASSDFSGGGGRDTQYF. CDR3 bases: TGTGCCAGCAGTGATTTCTCTGGCGGGGGTGGTAGAGATACGCAGTATTTT.